These T cell receptor beta chains were read from a single sample in a study of blood T cell repertoires in COVID-19. TCRdb keeps only in-frame clones here, not all; method: immunoSEQ multiplex PCR. In the table there are more than 200,000 clones, 88% of which are singletons. The specimen sequenced was peripheral blood. Receptors originate from a woman aged 60 to 75 with acute or convalescent COVID-19. The CDR3 runs from the conserved cysteine through the conserved F or W. Fields, in order: J gene, D gene, V gene, clone size, CDR3 DNA, CDR3 protein. The D gene is left open where the match is weak. A row's size may be missing; if present it is once, few, many or a size class.

TRBJ1-3 - TRBV15 - TGTGCCACCAGCAGAGCAGGAGGGATCTCTGCTGGAAACACCATATATTTT CATSRAGGISAGNTIYF
TRBJ2-5 - TRBV7-9 - TGTGCCAGCAGTGCACGTGACGGGGGGACCCAGTACTTC CASSARDGGTQYF
TRBJ2-1 TRBD2 TRBV5-4 - TGTGCCAGCAGCCCACCTGGTGCTAGCGGGGACAATGAGCAGTTCTTC CASSPPGASGDNEQFF
TRBJ2-3 - TRBV15 - TGTGCCACCAGCAGAGATCTTGGGGGCGCAGATACGCAGTATTTT CATSRDLGGADTQYF
TRBJ1-6 - TRBV12-3/TRBV12-4 - TGTGCCAGCAGTCCCCCCGGGTCACCCCTCCACTTT CASSPPGSPLHF
TRBJ2-5 - TRBV5-1 once TGCGCCAGCAGGGTCCCGGGATCGCGCTTGGAGACCCAGTACTTC CASRVPGSRLETQYF
TRBJ1-1 - TRBV3-1/TRBV3-2 - TGTGCCAGCAGCCAAGATAGCAGGGGTCGGAACACTGAAGCTTTCTTT CASSQDSRGRNTEAFF
TRBJ2-5 - TRBV18 - TGTGCCAGCTCTCGTCCGGTGACAGCACAAGAGACCCAGTACTTC CASSRPVTAQETQYF
TRBJ2-1 - TRBV15 - TGTGCCACCAGCAGAGAACTAGTGTCCTACAATGAGCAGTTCTTC CATSRELVSYNEQFF
TRBJ2-1 TRBD1 TRBV7-3 - TGTGCCAGCAGCGAGACAGGGGGATCCTACAATGAGCAGTTCTTC CASSETGGSYNEQFF
TRBJ1-2 TRBD1 TRBV5-5 - TGTGCCAGCAGACCCATCGGGACAGTCTATGGCTACACCTTC CASRPIGTVYGYTF